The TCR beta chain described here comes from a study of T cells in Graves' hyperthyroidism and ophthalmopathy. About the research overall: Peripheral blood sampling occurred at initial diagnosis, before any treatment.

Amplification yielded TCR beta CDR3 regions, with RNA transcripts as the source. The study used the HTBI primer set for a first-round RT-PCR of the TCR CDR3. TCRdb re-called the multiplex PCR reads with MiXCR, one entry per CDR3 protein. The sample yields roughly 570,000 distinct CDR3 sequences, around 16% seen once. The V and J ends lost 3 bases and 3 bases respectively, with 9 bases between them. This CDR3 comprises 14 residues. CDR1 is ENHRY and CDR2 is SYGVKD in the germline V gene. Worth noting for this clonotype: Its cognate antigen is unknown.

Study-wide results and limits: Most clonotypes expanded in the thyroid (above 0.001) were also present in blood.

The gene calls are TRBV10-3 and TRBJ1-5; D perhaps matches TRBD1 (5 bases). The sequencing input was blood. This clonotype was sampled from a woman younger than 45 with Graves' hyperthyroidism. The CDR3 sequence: CAISDDSYNQPQHF. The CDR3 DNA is TGTGCCATCAGTGACGACAGTTACAATCAGCCCCAGCATTTT.